The rows below give T cell receptor beta chains drawn from one sample of a study of T-cell reconstitution after alpha-beta-depleted transplantation in children. Using its own MiXCR run on the PCR reads, TCRdb lists one record per CDR3 protein. The sample yields about 830,000 distinct CDR3 sequences, approximately 15% seen once. Source: PBMCs, mostly from graft donor cells, taken 360 days after TCRalphabeta/CD19-depleted stem cell transplant. The receptors derive from a male patient younger than 18 who had a stem cell transplant for acute lymphoblastic leukemia, so the T cells may come from the graft donor. The CDR3 runs from the conserved cysteine through the conserved F or W. The D gene is left open where the match is weak. Expanded clones are given a class, and other clones once, few, many or no size at all.

size,D,J,V,DNA,CDR3
-,-,TRBJ2-5,TRBV3-1,TGTGCCAGCAGCCGCTCCAAGGCAACAAAGACCCAGTACTTC,CASSRSKATKTQYF
many,-,TRBJ2-5,TRBV5-4,TGTGCCAGCAGCATTGGGACTCGTCAAGAGACCCAGTACTTC,CASSIGTRQETQYF
many,TRBD1,TRBJ1-1,TRBV4-1,TGCGCCAGCGTGCGACAGGGGAAAGCTTTCTTT,CASVRQGKAFF
once,-,TRBJ1-1,TRBV7-2,TGTGCCAGCAGCTTACCGCTCAGGGGCGGCGATGCTGAAGCTTTCTTT,CASSLPLRGGDAEAFF
-,TRBD2,TRBJ2-1,TRBV7-9,TGTGCCAGCAGCTCTCGCATAGCGGGTGAGCAGTTCTTC,CASSSRIAGEQFF
few,-,TRBJ1-1,TRBV20-1,TGCAGTGCTAGAGTGGGAGCTTTCTTT,CSARVGAFF
few,-,TRBJ1-1,TRBV6-1,TGTGCCAGCAGTGAACGGGGGACACCCACTGAAGCTTTCTTT,CASSERGTPTEAFF
few,TRBD2,TRBJ2-3,TRBV7-9,TGTGCCAGCAGCCTACCTAGGCGGGAGGAAACAGATACGCAGTATTTT,CASSLPRREETDTQYF
many,-,TRBJ2-1,TRBV20-1,TGCAGTGCTGAGGACCGACCTCTAGCAACTTCGAGCTCCTACAATGAGCAGTTCTTC,CSAEDRPLATSSSYNEQFF
-,-,TRBJ1-2,TRBV4-2,TGTGCCAGCAGCCAAGTGGGGTCTTACTACACCTTC,CASSQVGSYYTF
many,-,TRBJ1-1,TRBV4-1,TGCGCCAGCAGCCAAGTGGCGGGCACTGAAGCTTTCTTT,CASSQVAGTEAFF
few,TRBD1,TRBJ2-7,TRBV12-3/TRBV12-4,TGTGCCAGCAGCCAGGCGACAGGGGGCCGGTCCGAGCAGTACTTC,CASSQATGGRSEQYF
many,-,TRBJ2-2,TRBV15,TGTGCCACCGGCGCAGGGGCTACCGGGGAGCTGTTTTTT,CATGAGATGELFF
-,-,TRBJ1-2,TRBV11-2,TGTGCCAGCAGCTTAGACGGGTTGGGAGGCTACACCTTC,CASSLDGLGGYTF
-,TRBD2,TRBJ2-1,TRBV3-1,TGTACCAGCAGCCTGAGTAGCGGGAGGGCGATCTCCTACAATGAGCAGTTCTTC,CTSSLSSGRAISYNEQFF
-,-,TRBJ2-2,TRBV6-5,TGTGCCAGCAGTTACGCCGGGGATCCGAACACCGGGGAGCTGTTTTTT,CASSYAGDPNTGELFF
-,TRBD2,TRBJ2-5,TRBV4-1,TGCGCCAGCAGCCAAGAAGCGGGGGGACTTGAGACCCAGTACTTC,CASSQEAGGLETQYF
-,-,TRBJ2-7,TRBV27,TGTGCCAGCAGTTTAGGACCCGACGGATTAAAGTCCTACGAGCAGTACTTC,CASSLGPDGLKSYEQYF
-,-,TRBJ1-2,TRBV12-3/TRBV12-4,TGTGCCAGCACCCCTGTGGGGACTTCAGGCTACACCTTC,CASTPVGTSGYTF
-,-,TRBJ2-7,TRBV5-1,TGCGCCAGCAGCTTGGTTCCAGAACTCGACGAGCAGTACTTC,CASSLVPELDEQYF
-,TRBD1,TRBJ2-7,TRBV4-1,TGCGCCAGCAGCCAACCACAGGGGGCGATTTACGAGCAGTACTTC,CASSQPQGAIYEQYF
few,TRBD1,TRBJ2-5,TRBV28,TGTGCCAGCAGTTTAAGGGACAGGGAAGTCCAAGAGACCCAGTACTTC,CASSLRDREVQETQYF
many,-,TRBJ2-1,TRBV29-1,TGCAGCGTTGATGAGTACCGCAATGAGCAGTTCTTC,CSVDEYRNEQFF
-,TRBD1,TRBJ2-7,TRBV10-3,TGTGCCATCAGAATACCAGGACAGGGAGCGAACGAGCAGTACTTC,CAIRIPGQGANEQYF
-,-,TRBJ1-1,TRBV25-1,TGTGCCAGCTCAGGCCGGGGGGGCGGCAACACTGAAGCTTTCTTT,CASSGRGGGNTEAFF
-,TRBD1,TRBJ2-7,TRBV7-9,TGTGCCAGCAGCGCGTTGGACAGGGCCTACGAGCAGTACTTC,CASSALDRAYEQYF
few,TRBD2,TRBJ2-1,TRBV11-3,TGTGCCAGCAGCTTAGAGACTAGCGGGGACAATGAGCAGTTCTTC,CASSLETSGDNEQFF
many,TRBD2,TRBJ2-7,TRBV20-1,TGCAGTGCCGTCGGACTAGCGGGATTCTACGAGCAGTACTTC,CSAVGLAGFYEQYF
-,TRBD1,TRBJ1-3,TRBV6-1,TGTGCCAGCAAGATGACAGGGACAGGAAACACCATATATTTT,CASKMTGTGNTIYF
-,TRBD2,TRBJ2-2,TRBV27,TGTGCCAGCAGTTTACCGACTAGCGGGGGGTGGACCGGGGAGCTGTTTTTT,CASSLPTSGGWTGELFF
few,-,TRBJ2-1,TRBV7-9,TGTGCCAGCAGCTTACATCGGGGCGCCCTCTACAATGAGCAGTTCTTC,CASSLHRGALYNEQFF
many,TRBD1,TRBJ2-6,TRBV5-1,TGCGCCAGCAGAGAGGGGGCACGCGGGGCCAACGTCCTGACTTTC,CASREGARGANVLTF
few,TRBD2,TRBJ2-1,TRBV27,TGTGCCAGCAGTTTGGGACTAGCCCTCAATGAGCAGTTCTTC,CASSLGLALNEQFF
-,TRBD2,TRBJ2-1,TRBV5-1,TGCGCCAGCAGCTTGTGGACTAGCGGGAACTCCTACAATGAGCAGTTCTTC,CASSLWTSGNSYNEQFF
many,TRBD2,TRBJ2-3,TRBV2,TGTGCCAGCAGGAGGACTAGTGGCACAGATACGCAGTATTTT,CASRRTSGTDTQYF
few,-,TRBJ2-5,TRBV9,TGTGCCAGCAGCGTCGGCGGTTCCTACCAAGAGACCCAGTACTTC,CASSVGGSYQETQYF
few,TRBD2,TRBJ2-1,TRBV20-1,TGCAGTGCTACTTGGACTAGCGGGAGAAGTGAGCAGTTCTTC,CSATWTSGRSEQFF
few,-,TRBJ1-2,TRBV7-9,TGTGCCAGCAGCGAAACAGGCGGCGGCTATGGCTACACCTTC,CASSETGGGYGYTF
few,-,TRBJ2-1,TRBV7-8,TGTGCCAGCAGCTTAGAGGGGCGGGGTTGGTACAATGAGCAGTTCTTC,CASSLEGRGWYNEQFF
few,-,TRBJ1-4,TRBV5-1,TGCGCCAGCAGCTTGCTACAGGGCATAAATGAAAAACTGTTTTTT,CASSLLQGINEKLFF
-,-,TRBJ2-1,TRBV4-1,TGCGCCAGCCGTCTTTCCTGGGGCAATGAGCAGTTCTTC,CASRLSWGNEQFF
few,-,TRBJ2-7,TRBV10-3,TGTGCCATCAGTGTCTTAGGAGACGAGCAGTACTTC,CAISVLGDEQYF
-,-,TRBJ1-2,TRBV7-3,TGTGCCAGCAGCTTAAACGGGCGAGCTAACTATGGCTACACCTTC,CASSLNGRANYGYTF
-,TRBD1,TRBJ1-1,TRBV27,TGTGCCAGCAGTTTATGGGGACTCGGGACAGGGGGCCACACTGAAGCTTTCTTT,CASSLWGLGTGGHTEAFF
-,TRBD1,TRBJ2-3,TRBV11-1,TGTGCCAGCAGCTCCCAGGGACAGGGGTATGGTTCGCCTTATACGCAGTATTTT,CASSSQGQGYGSPYTQYF
many,-,TRBJ2-5,TRBV20-1,TGCAGTGCTAGAGGGTCCCCCCAATCGGTCCAAGAGACCCAGTACTTC,CSARGSPQSVQETQYF
-,-,TRBJ1-1,TRBV23-1,TGCGCCAGCAGTCAAGGGTCAGGGGAAGTGGGCACTGAAGCTTTCTTT,CASSQGSGEVGTEAFF
few,TRBD2,TRBJ2-7,TRBV20-1,TGCAGTGCTAGAGGTGTTGTACTAGCGGGGAGCTACGAGCAGTACTTC,CSARGVVLAGSYEQYF
few,TRBD2,TRBJ2-7,TRBV7-6,TGTGCCAGCAGCTTAGTTCCCAGGACTAGCGGTTTCAGCTCCTACGAGCAGTACTTC,CASSLVPRTSGFSSYEQYF
-,TRBD2,TRBJ2-1,TRBV7-6,TGTGCCAGCAGCTTAGTTCTAGCGGGAGTGGGTAATGAGCAGTTCTTC,CASSLVLAGVGNEQFF
many,-,TRBJ1-4,TRBV12-3/TRBV12-4,TGTGCCAGCAGCCTCGAGGGGGGACGGAAACTGTTTTTT,CASSLEGGRKLFF
many,-,TRBJ2-3,TRBV5-4,TGTGCCAGCAGCGAGGACCAAGTTAGTCCCACAGATACGCAGTATTTT,CASSEDQVSPTDTQYF
few,-,TRBJ1-4,TRBV12-3/TRBV12-4,TGTGCCAGCAGTTTGGGTCGAGCTAATGAAAAACTGTTTTTT,CASSLGRANEKLFF
many,-,TRBJ2-5,TRBV5-1,TGTGCCAGCAGCTTACAGGGAGGGGAGACCCAGTACTTC,CASSLQGGETQYF
-,-,TRBJ2-7,TRBV5-6,TGTGCCAGCAGCTATGGAGGGTGGTACGAGCAGTACTTC,CASSYGGWYEQYF
few,-,TRBJ2-1,TRBV5-1,TGCGCCAGCAGCCCCTCCACGTTGCCGGGACCTGAGTTCTTC,CASSPSTLPGPEFF
-,-,TRBJ2-5,TRBV7-2,TGTGCCAGCAGCTTAAAGGGTTTGTGGGAGACCCAGTACTTC,CASSLKGLWETQYF